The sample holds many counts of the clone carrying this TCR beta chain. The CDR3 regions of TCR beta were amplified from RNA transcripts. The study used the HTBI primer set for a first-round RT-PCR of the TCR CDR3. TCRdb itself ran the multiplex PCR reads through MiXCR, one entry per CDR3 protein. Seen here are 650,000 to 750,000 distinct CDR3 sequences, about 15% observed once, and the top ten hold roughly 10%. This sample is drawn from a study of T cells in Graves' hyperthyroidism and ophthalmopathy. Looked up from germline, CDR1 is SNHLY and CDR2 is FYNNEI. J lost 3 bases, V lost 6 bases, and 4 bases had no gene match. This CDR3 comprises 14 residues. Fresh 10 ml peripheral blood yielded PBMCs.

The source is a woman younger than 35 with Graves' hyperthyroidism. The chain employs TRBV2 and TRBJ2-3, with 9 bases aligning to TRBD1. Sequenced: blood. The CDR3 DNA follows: TGTGCCAGCAGCTGGGGGACAGGGACAGATACGCAGTATTTT. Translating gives CASSWGTGTDTQYF.